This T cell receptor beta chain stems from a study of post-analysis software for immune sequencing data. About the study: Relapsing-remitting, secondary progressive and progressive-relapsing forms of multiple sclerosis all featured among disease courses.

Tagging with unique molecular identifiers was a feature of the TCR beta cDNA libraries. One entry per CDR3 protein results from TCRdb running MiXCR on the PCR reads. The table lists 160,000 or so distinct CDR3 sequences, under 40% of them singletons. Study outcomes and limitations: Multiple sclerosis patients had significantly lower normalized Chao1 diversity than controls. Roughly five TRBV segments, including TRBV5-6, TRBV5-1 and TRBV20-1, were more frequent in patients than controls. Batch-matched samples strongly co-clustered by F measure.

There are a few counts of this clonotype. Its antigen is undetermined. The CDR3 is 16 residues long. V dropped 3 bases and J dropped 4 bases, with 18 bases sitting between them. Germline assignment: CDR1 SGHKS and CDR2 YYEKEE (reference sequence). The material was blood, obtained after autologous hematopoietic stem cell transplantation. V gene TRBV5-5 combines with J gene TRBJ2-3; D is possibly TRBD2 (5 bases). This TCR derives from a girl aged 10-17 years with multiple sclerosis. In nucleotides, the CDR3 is TGTGCCAGCAGCTCCCGGGGATCTCGATCGGCAGATACGCAGTATTTT. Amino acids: CASSSRGSRSADTQYF.